The next 24 T cell receptor beta chains were all read from a single sample in a study of blood T cell repertoires in COVID-19. Generated by immunoSEQ multiplex PCR, the TCRdb table keeps only in-frame clones and is missing some. The table lists approximately 460,000 clones, roughly 89% of them singletons. Sequenced material: peripheral blood. Receptors originate from a man between 18 and 29 years old with COVID-19, enrolled during active disease.

The chain employs TRBV5-4 and TRBJ2-6; 9 bases align to TRBD1. The CDR3 consists of 15 residues. Germline V CDR1 and CDR2: SGHNT, YYREEE (reference sequence). The V and J ends lost 5 bases and 3 bases, in that order; junction bases with no gene match: 3. The DNA for the CDR3 is TGTGCCAGCAGAACAGGGGGCTATGGGGCCAACGTCCTGACTTTC. It codes for CASRTGGYGANVLTF.

The V gene is TRBV18, the J gene TRBJ2-7; 7 nucleotides align to TRBD2. Germline V gene lookup returns CDR1 KGHSH and CDR2 LQKENI. J was trimmed by 7 bases and V by 5 bases; bases with no gene match: 11. This CDR3 contains 14 residues. For the CDR3, the DNA is TGTGCCAGCTCAAAGCGGGACCCTCCTACGGAGCAGTACTTC. It yields the protein CASSKRDPPTEQYF.

The table lists this clone with a few counts. CDR3 bases: TGTGCCAGCAGCTTAGATACTAGCGTTCAAGAGACCCAGTACTTC. Its translation: CASSLDTSVQETQYF. The V call is TRBV7-9, the J call TRBJ2-5, with 7 bases matching TRBD2. There are 15 residues in the CDR3. V trimming: 1 base; J trimming: 2 bases; junction bases outside the gene matches: 4. Germline CDR1 SEHNR, CDR2 FQNEAQ (reference sequence).

The V gene is TRBV5-1, the J gene TRBJ2-1; D not certain. In germline, CDR1 is SGHRS, CDR2 YFSETQ. Trimming took off 1 base at V and 6 bases at J, with 8 bases between the two ends. CDR3 size: 13 residues. CDR3 sequence (DNA): TGCGCCAGCAGCTTGAGACTTACCAATGAGCAGTTCTTC. It yields the protein CASSLRLTNEQFF.

The rearrangement uses TRBV5-5 and TRBJ1-5, with a tentative D call TRBD1 (6 bases). Germline CDR1 is SGHKS and CDR2 is YYEKEE (reference sequence). This CDR3 region has 14 residues. V was pared by 4 bases and J by 7 bases, with 15 bases between. The DNA of the CDR3 is TGTGCCAGCAGCCTGGGGAGGGGGGGGCAGCCCCAGCATTTT. Translated: CASSLGRGGQPQHF.

With respect to this clone: The sample has other DNA sequences that encode this CDR3 too. V is TRBV6-1 and J is TRBJ2-5; a possible D gene is TRBD1 (6 bases). CDR1 is MNHNS and CDR2 is SASEGT in the germline V gene. The CDR3 contains 13 residues. Trimming pared 1 base from V and 5 bases from J, leaving 8 bases between. CDR3 loop: CASSEDRVETQYF. In DNA, the CDR3 is TGTGCCAGCAGTGAAGACAGGGTGGAGACCCAGTACTTC.

The genes are TRBV18 and TRBJ2-2; no reliable D call. Between the trimmed V and J ends, which lost 7 bases and 7 bases, there was a span of 13 bases. Germline assignment: CDR1 KGHSH and CDR2 LQKENI. The CDR3 is 13 residues long. CDR3: CASLSRSGGELFF. The CDR3 DNA is TGTGCCAGCTTATCCCGCTCGGGCGGGGAGCTGTTTTTT.

The chain employs TRBV7-9 and TRBJ2-2, with a weak D call TRBD1 (6 bases). Germline CDR1 is SEHNR and CDR2 is FQNEAQ (reference sequence). The CDR3 length is 16 residues. Trimming stripped 5 bases from V and 5 bases from J, with 18 bases between. This CDR3 is CASSQTGHGFTGELFF. The CDR3 nucleotides read TGTGCCAGCAGCCAGACGGGACACGGGTTTACCGGGGAGCTGTTTTTT.

Points on this clone: One end of the junction does not line up with germline, which may come from a read error. The chain carries TRBV6-5 and TRBJ1-1; 10 bases map to TRBD1. The CDR3 extends over 13 amino acids. The germline V gene encodes CDR1 MNHEY and CDR2 SVGAGI. Here the CDR3 reads CVSRDRGYTEAFF. The CDR3 DNA sequence: TGTGTCAGCAGGGACAGGGGATACACTGAAGCTTTCTTT.

The table lists this clone with a few counts. The J gene is TRBJ2-1, the V gene TRBV28; D not certain. Trimming removed 3 bases at V and 0 bases at J, with 9 bases between. The CDR3 runs 15 residues. Germline values: CDR1 MDHEN, CDR2 SYDVKM. The CDR3 coding sequence is TGTGCCAGCAGTTTGAGGCCGGGCTCCTACAATGAGCAGTTCTTC. Its translation: CASSLRPGSYNEQFF.

This chain joins TRBV10-2 and TRBJ1-6, with 8 bases aligning to TRBD1. Germline V gives CDR1 WSHSY, CDR2 SAAADI. The trim removed 3 bases at V and 0 bases at J, leaving 10 bases unmatched. The CDR3 length is 19 residues. The CDR3 loop is CASSDRGQAFSSYNSPLHF. In nucleotides, the CDR3 is TGCGCCAGCAGTGATAGGGGACAGGCCTTTAGCTCCTATAATTCACCCCTCCACTTT.

The V call is TRBV19, the J call TRBJ1-5, with a weak D call TRBD1 (6 bases). CDR1 is LNHDA and CDR2 is SQIVND in the germline V gene (reference sequence). V lost 0 bases to trimming and J lost 7 bases, with 13 bases between them. CDR3 length equals 15 residues. CDR3 DNA: TGTGCCAGTAGTATAGATCTATTAGGGGGACAGCCCCAGCATTTT. Translating it yields CASSIDLLGGQPQHF.

This chain joins TRBV29-1 and TRBJ2-1; the match to TRBD2 covers 7 bases. Germline CDR1 reads SQVTM; CDR2 reads ANQGSEA. Losses at the gene ends were 5 bases for V and 1 base for J; bases not matched to a gene: 8. The CDR3 sequence is 15 residues long. This CDR3 reads CSVIRASGSYNEQFF. In DNA form, the CDR3 reads TGCAGCGTTATTCGCGCTAGCGGATCCTACAATGAGCAGTTCTTC.

This sequence joins TRBV3-1 (or the pseudogene TRBV3-2) and TRBJ2-1; 11 positions agree with TRBD2. V was pared by 1 base and J by 4 bases, with 3 bases of the junction left unmatched. Germline loops: CDR1 LGHDT, CDR2 YNNKEL (reference sequence). This CDR3 has 16 amino acids. The CDR3 bases are TGTGCCAGCAGCCAAGGCCTAGCGGGAGGTTACAATGAGCAGTTCTTC. Protein sequence: CASSQGLAGGYNEQFF.

Only one count was recorded for this clone. J is TRBJ2-1 and V is TRBV12-3 or TRBV12-4, with D uncertain. V gave up 10 bases and J gave up 7 bases, with 11 bases separating them. The CDR3 spans 11 residues. CDR3 nucleotides: TGTGCCACCACCCAGGCAAATGAGCAGTTCTTC. As protein: CATTQANEQFF.

This clone turned up a few times. The chain carries TRBV6-5 and TRBJ2-7, with 8 positions matching TRBD1. This CDR3 contains 13 residues. From germline, CDR1 is MNHEY and CDR2 SVGAGI. J lost 5 bases, V lost 2 bases, and 2 bases had no gene match. This chain's CDR3 is CASSYRTGNEQYF. The CDR3 coding sequence is TGTGCCAGCAGTTACAGGACAGGGAACGAGCAGTACTTC.

The genes are TRBV7-3 and TRBJ2-2, with 9 bases matching TRBD1. The CDR3 totals 16 residues. In germline, CDR1 is SGHTA, CDR2 FQGTGA. Trimming at V came to 3 bases and at J to 3 bases, leaving 5 bases not matched to a gene. The CDR3: CASSFVGTGYTGELFF. CDR3 nucleotides: TGTGCCAGCAGCTTTGTGGGGACAGGGTACACCGGGGAGCTGTTTTTT.

The V call is TRBV7-9, the J call TRBJ2-3, with D uncertain. Trimming removed 1 base at V and 0 bases at J, with 8 bases between. Germline assignment: CDR1 SEHNR and CDR2 FQNEAQ (reference sequence). The CDR3 covers 15 residues. The CDR3 DNA reads as TGTGCCAGCAGCTTAGTTTCTGCGAGCACAGATACGCAGTATTTT. Residues: CASSLVSASTDTQYF. Based on the CDR3 plus reference TRBV7-9 and TRBJ2-3, the full variable domain is DTGVSQNPRHKITKRGQNVTFRCDPISEHNRLYWYRQTLGQGPEFLTYFQNEAQLEKSRLLSDRFSAERPKGSFSTLEIQRTEQGDSAMYLCASSLVSASTDTQYFGPGTRLTVL.

CDR3: CGGSGKSTDTQYF. In DNA, the CDR3 is TGCGGAGGATCAGGAAAAAGCACAGATACGCAGTATTTT. The chain links TRBV29-1 to TRBJ2-3; tentative D call: TRBD2 (5 bases). Germline CDR1 reads SQVTM; CDR2 reads ANQGSEA. This CDR3 region has 13 residues.

This chain uses TRBV28 with TRBJ1-4; TRBD1 matches 7 bases. CDR3 length: 15 amino acids. The V gene end was trimmed by 7 bases and the J gene end by 3 bases; junction bases not matched to a gene: 8. The germline V gene has CDR1 MDHEN and CDR2 SYDVKM. CDR3 residues: CASNPIGQANEKLFF. Written as DNA, the CDR3 is TGTGCCAGCAATCCAATCGGACAGGCTAATGAAAAACTGTTTTTT.

The V and J genes are TRBV6-5 and TRBJ1-5; D gene unclear. The CDR3 runs to 13 residues. Germline V gene data show CDR1 as MNHEY and CDR2 as SVGAGI. Trimming stripped 7 bases from V and 3 bases from J, with 10 bases between. In DNA form, the CDR3 reads TGTGCCAGCAAAAGGGAGAACAATCAGCCCCAGCATTTT. Translating gives CASKRENNQPQHF.

The CDR3 region has the DNA TGTGCCAGCAGCGTTGGGGCAGCCTACGAGCAGTACTTC. Amino acid sequence: CASSVGAAYEQYF. The gene calls are TRBV9 and TRBJ2-7, with D perhaps matching TRBD1 (5 bases). The germline CDR1 and CDR2 sequences are SGDLS and YYNGEE. Between the trimmed V and J ends, which lost 2 bases and 2 bases, there was a span of 8 bases. The CDR3 has 13 residues.

The chain uses TRBV19 and TRBJ1-5; possible D gene TRBD1, 6 bases. Trimming removed 2 bases from V and 4 bases from J, with 15 bases in between. This CDR3 spans 16 amino acids. The germline V gene encodes CDR1 LNHDA and CDR2 SQIVND (reference sequence). For the CDR3, the DNA is TGTGCCAGTAGTATATCTGCGGGGGCTAGGAATCAGCCCCAGCATTTT. Translation gives CASSISAGARNQPQHF.

The V and J genes are TRBV3-1 (or the pseudogene TRBV3-2) and TRBJ2-4; TRBD2 agrees at 7 bases. CDR1 LGHDT and CDR2 YNNKEL come from the germline V gene (reference sequence). Germline trimming cut 5 bases from V and 15 bases from J; bases unmatched to any gene: 10. The CDR3 contains 12 residues. CDR3 bases: TGTGCCAGCAGCGAGCGGGACCCTCCGCTGTACTTC. This codes for CASSERDPPLYF.